The 21 T cell receptor beta chains given below trace back to one sample, sequenced in a study of T cell changes during pregnancy in multiple sclerosis. Using immunoSEQ multiplex PCR, the repertoire was profiled, and TCRdb retains in-frame clones only, with some absent. Among 60,000 to 85,000 clones listed, 92% were seen once. The source was peripheral blood, collected in the second trimester of pregnancy. All receptors derive from a female donor in good health, enrolled as a control in a pregnancy study.

This rearrangement joins TRBV5-1 to TRBJ2-3, with D tentatively TRBD1 (6 bases). CDR1 SGHRS and CDR2 YFSETQ come from the germline V gene. The CDR3 spans 14 residues. The V end was cut by 6 bases, the J end by 0 bases, with 11 bases between. The CDR3 reads CASKGGPSTDTQYF. In DNA, the CDR3 is TGCGCCAGCAAAGGGGGTCCTAGCACAGATACGCAGTATTTT.

The gene calls are TRBV5-1 and TRBJ2-7; 9 positions match TRBD2. This CDR3 comprises 14 residues. Trimming took 4 bases from V and 5 from J; bases not matched to a gene: 7. CDR1 is SGHRS and CDR2 is YFSETQ in the germline V gene. CDR3 in DNA: TGCGCCAGCAGCCCGGGACTAGCTGTCCACGAGCAGTACTTC. Amino acid sequence: CASSPGLAVHEQYF. Looking up the rest from reference TRBV5-1 and TRBJ2-7 gives the full variable domain: KAGVTQTPRYLIKTRGQQVTLSCSPISGHRSVSWYQQTPGQGLQFLFEYFSETQRNKGNFPGRFSGRQFSNSRSEMNVSTLELGDSALYLCASSPGLAVHEQYFGPGTRLTVT.

The chain couples TRBV5-1 to TRBJ2-3; maybe TRBD1 (6 bases). The V end was cut by 0 bases, the J end by 2 bases, with 10 bases between. CDR1 and CDR2 (germline): SGHRS, YFSETQ. The CDR3 runs to 15 residues. CDR3 loop: CASSLGDRFTDTQYF. CDR3 sequence (DNA): TGCGCCAGCAGCTTGGGTGACAGGTTCACAGATACGCAGTATTTT.

This rearrangement joins TRBV13 to TRBJ1-4; 7 nucleotides agree with TRBD1. J lost 0 bases, V lost 3 bases, and 1 base had no gene match. The germline gives CDR1 PRHDT, CDR2 FYEKMQ (reference sequence). CDR3 length: 15 amino acids. The CDR3 protein is CASSFDRATNEKLFF. CDR3 bases: TGTGCCAGCAGCTTCGACAGGGCAACTAATGAAAAACTGTTTTTT.

The gene calls are TRBV28 and TRBJ1-3; weak D call: TRBD1 (6 bases). Deletions cut 6 bases from V and 4 bases from J, with 13 bases between. This CDR3 spans 14 amino acids. Per germline, CDR1 MDHEN and CDR2 SYDVKM. DNA for the CDR3: TGTGCCAGCAGAAAAACAGGGTCCGGAAACACCATATATTTT. Encoded protein: CASRKTGSGNTIYF.

This rearrangement joins TRBV28 to TRBJ1-5; D perhaps matches TRBD1 (5 bases). The CDR3 contains 15 residues. The V end lost 6 bases, the J end lost 5 bases, and 17 bases lay between the germline ends. CDR1 and CDR2 (germline): MDHEN, SYDVKM. The CDR3 sequence is CASSRPADIYQPQHF. CDR3 nucleotide sequence: TGTGCCAGCAGCCGCCCCGCGGACATCTATCAGCCCCAGCATTTT.

The CDR3 DNA reads as TGTGCCAGCAGTTCCTTAGGGAGGGGCGCGGGAGATACGCAGTATTTT. Protein: CASSSLGRGAGDTQYF. The chain carries TRBV6-5 and TRBJ2-3; 7 bases fit TRBD2. CDR3 length equals 16 residues. The V segment lost 4 bases and the J segment 5 bases; nucleotides outside the gene matches: 12. Germline-derived CDR1 and CDR2 are MNHEY and SVGAGI.

The chain recombines TRBV10-3 with TRBJ1-1; 12 positions agree with TRBD1. CDR3 length: 15 amino acids. Per germline, CDR1 ENHRY and CDR2 SYGVKD. V shed 9 bases, J shed 1 base, and the junction held 6 bases outside the gene matches. The CDR3 DNA sequence: TGTGCCATAAGGGACAGGGGGCTCCCGAACACTGAAGCTTTCTTT. The encoded protein is CAIRDRGLPNTEAFF.

The genes are TRBV5-1 and TRBJ2-2; 9 bases are shared with TRBD1. This CDR3 spans 17 amino acids. V was pared by 4 bases and J by 6 bases, with 13 bases of the junction left unmatched. Germline lookup yields CDR1 SGHRS and CDR2 YFSETQ. The CDR3 DNA follows: TGCGCCAGCAGCCCTGTCGGGACAGGGTTCGGTGCCGGGGAGCTGTTTTTT. The encoded protein is CASSPVGTGFGAGELFF.

The chain links TRBV12-5 to TRBJ1-1, with 7 positions matching TRBD1. V shed 1 base, J shed 5 bases, and the junction held 7 bases outside the gene matches. From germline, CDR1 is LGHNT and CDR2 FRNRAP. The CDR3 consists of 15 residues. The CDR3 spells CASGLEQGGRTEAFF. CDR3 sequence (DNA): TGTGCTAGTGGTTTGGAGCAGGGGGGTAGGACTGAAGCTTTCTTT.

This clone has a single count. The same CDR3 can be traced to other DNA sequences in this sample. The rearrangement uses TRBV2 and TRBJ2-1, with 7 bases identical to TRBD1. Germline CDR1 and CDR2: SNHLY and FYNNEI. The J segment lost 0 bases and the V segment lost 4 bases, leaving 3 bases of the junction unmatched. The CDR3 consists of 15 residues. The DNA of the CDR3 is TGTGCCAGCAGTGGACAGGGCAGCTCCTACAATGAGCAGTTCTTC. The encoded protein is CASSGQGSSYNEQFF.

This clone has just a few counts. The chain links TRBV4-3 to TRBJ2-1; D gene unclear. Deletions cut 0 bases from V and 5 bases from J, with 8 bases between. Germline V gene lookup returns CDR1 LGHNA and CDR2 YSLEER. This CDR3 spans 14 amino acids. CDR3 loop: CASSQDVQNNEQFF. Written as DNA, the CDR3 is TGCGCCAGCAGCCAAGATGTCCAGAACAATGAGCAGTTCTTC.

The J gene is TRBJ2-7, the V gene TRBV10-2; 12 nucleotides line up with TRBD2. The CDR3 contains 16 residues. Trimming took 10 bases from V and 0 from J; bases not matched to a gene: 10. CDR1 is WSHSY, CDR2 SAAADI, per germline. The CDR3 DNA reads as TGCGCCACCGAAGGACTAGCGGGGTTTAGCTCCTACGAGCAGTACTTC. Protein product: CATEGLAGFSSYEQYF.

This clone occurred once. The genes are TRBV9 and TRBJ2-1, with TRBD2 as a possible D gene (5 bases). The CDR3 extends over 18 amino acids. The germline gives CDR1 SGDLS, CDR2 YYNGEE. V was cut by 0 bases and J by 9 bases, with 25 bases left in between. Here the CDR3 reads CASSVASDPEGRVGEQFF. The CDR3 DNA follows: TGTGCCAGCAGCGTAGCTAGTGACCCCGAGGGCCGAGTAGGTGAGCAGTTCTTC.

The rearrangement joins TRBV27 to TRBJ2-7; D ambiguous. The germline V and J ends were trimmed by 4 bases and 0 bases, with 4 bases remaining between them. This CDR3 contains 12 residues. The germline CDR1 and CDR2 sequences are MNHEY and SMNVEV (reference sequence). As DNA, the CDR3 is TGTGCCAGCAGTTCCAGCTCCTACGAGCAGTACTTC. It translates to CASSSSSYEQYF.

CDR3 in DNA: TGTGCCAGCTCACCCCCCATGGAGGGAACTGAGCAGTTCTTC. It specifies CASSPPMEGTEQFF. The chain couples TRBV18 to TRBJ2-1; a weak D match, TRBD2 (6 bases). V lost 3 bases to trimming and J lost 9 bases, with 15 bases between them. Germline V lookup: CDR1 KGHSH, CDR2 LQKENI. This CDR3 is built from 14 residues.

The chain is built from TRBV28 and TRBJ2-7; TRBD2 might be the D (5 bases). From germline, CDR1 is MDHEN and CDR2 SYDVKM. This CDR3 is built from 13 residues. Between the trimmed V and J ends, which lost 10 bases and 1 base, there was a span of 14 bases. CDR3 protein: CAIGMSGSYEQYF. CDR3 nucleotide sequence: TGTGCCATAGGGATGTCGGGGTCCTACGAGCAGTACTTC. Full variable domain (remainder filled in from reference TRBV28 and TRBJ2-7): DVKVTQSSRYLVKRTGEKVFLECVQDMDHENMFWYRQDPGLGLRLIYFSYDVKMKEKGDIPEGYSVSREKKERFSLILESASTNQTSMYLCAIGMSGSYEQYFGPGTRLTVT.

In its sample, this clone was seen once. The chain carries TRBV7-3 and TRBJ2-1; 9 bases are shared with TRBD2. From germline, CDR1 is SGHTA and CDR2 FQGTGA. V gave up 5 bases and J gave up 4 bases; unmatched junction bases: 12. The CDR3 runs 17 residues. The CDR3 loop reads CASSPGAGTSNYNEQFF. The DNA for the CDR3 is TGTGCCAGCAGCCCGGGGGCCGGGACTAGCAATTACAATGAGCAGTTCTTC.

This rearrangement joins TRBV9 to TRBJ2-7, with 9 bases fitting TRBD2. In germline, CDR1 is SGDLS, CDR2 YYNGEE. The CDR3 sequence is 14 residues long. Trimming cost V 4 bases and J 3 bases; bases outside gene matches: 5. In nucleotides, the CDR3 is TGTGCCAGCAGCTCCCCGACTAGCGGCTACGAGCAGTACTTC. Protein product: CASSSPTSGYEQYF.

A single count supports this clone. This chain uses TRBV5-6 with TRBJ2-1; tentatively, D is TRBD1 (6 bases). The ends were cut back, 0 bases at V and 4 bases at J, with 14 bases in the middle. Germline-derived CDR1 and CDR2 are SGHDT and YYEEEE. There are 16 residues in the CDR3. The CDR3 DNA reads TGTGCCAGCAGCTTGGGGGGCAGGGGAGATTACAATGAGCAGTTCTTC. This sequence encodes CASSLGGRGDYNEQFF. Combining the CDR3 with reference TRBV5-6 and TRBJ2-1 gives the whole variable domain DAGVTQSPTHLIKTRGQQVTLRCSPKSGHDTVSWYQQALGQGPQFIFQYYEEEERQRGNFPDRFSGHQFPNYSSELNVNALLLGDSALYLCASSLGGRGDYNEQFFGPGTRLTVL.

This rearrangement joins TRBV2 to TRBJ2-5; 15 bases agree with TRBD2. The junction had 9 bases not matched to a gene; V was cut back by 7 bases and J by 3 bases. CDR3 length: 17 residues. Per germline, CDR1 SNHLY and CDR2 FYNNEI. CDR3 DNA: TGTGCCAGCATGGGGACTAGCGGGGGGACCAGAAAAGAGACCCAGTACTTC. It specifies CASMGTSGGTRKETQYF.